The clone carrying this TCR beta chain was counted once. Antigen: not known. The data originate from a study of graft-versus-host responses after intestinal transplantation. Study outcomes and limitations: Among recipient marrow samples, GvH clones were found; some appeared first in ileum or blood.

The method was immunoSEQ multiplex PCR; TCRdb's version includes in-frame clones alone and lacks a portion of them. The profile shows around 90,000 clones, over 85% of them singletons. Germline CDR1 MDHEN, CDR2 SYDVKM. V lost 7 bases, J lost 6 bases, and 13 bases lay in between. The CDR3 is 14 residues long. The sequenced sample was unstimulated CD8+ T cells sorted from spleen or lymph node cells, obtained before intestinal transplant. This TCR came from a human donor who received an intestinal transplant. The V call is TRBV28, the J call TRBJ1-6; D may be TRBD1 (6 bases). Here the CDR3 DNA reads TGTGCCAGCAAAAACACAGGGAGTAATTCACCCCTCCACTTT. Its translation is CASKNTGSNSPLHF. The entire variable domain, with the rest obtained from reference TRBV28 and TRBJ1-6, is as follows: DVKVTQSSRYLVKRTGEKVFLECVQDMDHENMFWYRQDPGLGLRLIYFSYDVKMKEKGDIPEGYSVSREKKERFSLILESASTNQTSMYLCASKNTGSNSPLHFGNGTRLTVT.